This T cell receptor (beta chain) originates from a study of early T cells in non-severe SARS-CoV-2 infection. Trimming stripped 0 bases from V and 2 bases from J, with 12 bases between. The CDR3 has 15 amino acids. Germline lookup yields CDR1 SGHKS and CDR2 YYEKEE (reference sequence). Individual cDNA molecules carried attached unique molecular identifiers. TCRdb reprocessed the 5' RACE reads with MiXCR, giving one entry per CDR3 protein. The data contain tens of thousands of distinct CDR3 sequences, 12% of them singletons. This clonotype was detected many times. Sequencing was performed on whole blood, taken at baseline. The chain links TRBV5-5 to TRBJ2-7; no reliable D call. This TCR was sampled from an adult who was a healthcare worker with PCR-confirmed SARS-CoV-2 infection or an uninfected control (not recorded which). CDR3 nucleotide sequence: TGTGCCAGCAGCTTGGATTCGACTGTTACCTACGAGCAGTACTTC. Translated, it gives CASSLDSTVTYEQYF.